A selection of T cell receptor beta chains follows, all from one sample in a study of shared clonotypes between healthy human individuals. This table comes from immunoSEQ multiplex PCR, and its TCRdb copy is limited to in-frame clones, with some not included. The data hold 2 million to 2.5 million clones, with over 90% observed a single time. The material sequenced was naive CD4+ T cells from PBMCs. These receptors were collected from a young man in good health. Some clones in this sample may be carry-over from other donors' samples. Each CDR3 is given with its conserved first and last residue. The order of the fields is V gene, clone size, D gene, J gene, CDR3 protein, CDR3 DNA. A D gene is named only where the DNA matches it firmly. The size field is filled for only some rows; it gives once, few, many or a size class.

TRBV25-1	-	-	TRBJ1-3	CASSVTGTSGNTIYF	TGTGCCAGCAGTGTCACAGGGACCTCTGGAAACACCATATATTTT
TRBV5-4	-	-	TRBJ2-7	CASSLGGLSEQYF	TGTGCCAGCAGCTTGGGAGGTCTATCCGAGCAGTACTTC
TRBV10-3	-	-	TRBJ1-2	CAIRGRDYNYGYTF	TGTGCCATCAGGGGCCGGGATTATAACTATGGCTACACCTTC
TRBV7-3	-	-	TRBJ2-2	CASSLSSSNTGELFF	TGTGCCAGCAGCTTAAGTTCATCTAACACCGGGGAGCTGTTTTTT
TRBV19	-	TRBD2	TRBJ2-1	CASSPGLARTNEQFF	TGTGCCAGTAGTCCTGGACTAGCGAGAACCAATGAGCAGTTCTTC
TRBV5-8	-	-	TRBJ2-5	CASSLAQGSETQYF	TGTGCCAGCAGCTTGGCCCAGGGCTCAGAGACCCAGTACTTC
TRBV5-1	-	TRBD2	TRBJ2-1	CASSLPNGTSGGYNEQFF	TGCGCCAGCAGCTTACCTAACGGCACTAGCGGGGGATACAATGAGCAGTTCTTC
TRBV4-2	-	TRBD1	TRBJ1-3	CASSQEGTEGNTIYF	TGTGCCAGCAGCCAAGAGGGGACAGAAGGAAACACCATATATTTT
TRBV7-9	-	-	TRBJ1-2	CASSFRESTYGYTF	TGTGCCAGCAGCTTCCGGGAATCGACGTATGGCTACACCTTC
TRBV2	-	-	TRBJ2-7	CASSEALRTRGSIEQYF	TGTGCCAGCAGTGAAGCTCTAAGGACTCGGGGGTCTATAGAGCAGTACTTC
TRBV28	-	TRBD2	TRBJ2-1	CASSMSSGSSPNEQFF	TGTGCCAGCAGTATGTCTAGCGGGAGTTCCCCCAATGAGCAGTTCTTC
TRBV28	-	TRBD1	TRBJ1-1	CASRPRTDRANTEAFF	TGTGCCAGCAGACCAAGGACTGACAGGGCGAACACTGAAGCTTTCTTT
TRBV29-1	-	-	TRBJ2-7	CSVGQNYEQYF	TGCAGCGTTGGGCAGAACTACGAGCAGTACTTC
TRBV5-1	-	TRBD2	TRBJ2-5	CASSFVTSGQETQYF	TGCGCCAGCAGCTTTGTGACTAGCGGCCAAGAGACCCAGTACTTC
TRBV29-1	-	-	TRBJ2-7	CSVGGLYGAEQYF	TGCAGCGTTGGAGGATTATATGGGGCCGAGCAGTACTTC
TRBV15	-	-	TRBJ2-3	CATGTGHGVPDTQYF	TGTGCCACTGGGACGGGACACGGAGTGCCAGATACGCAGTATTTT
TRBV11-2	-	TRBD1	TRBJ1-1	CASSFDRGNTEAFF	TGTGCCAGCAGCTTTGACAGGGGGAACACTGAAGCTTTCTTT
TRBV5-1	-	-	TRBJ2-3	CASSLVGGSTDTQYF	TGCGCCAGCAGCTTGGTAGGGGGGAGTACAGATACGCAGTATTTT
TRBV19	-	TRBD1	TRBJ1-1	CASSPWTGERAFF	TGTGCCAGTAGTCCATGGACAGGGGAGCGAGCTTTCTTT
TRBV15	once	-	TRBJ2-3	CATSRDPRRTTDTQYF	TGTGCCACCAGCAGAGACCCTAGGCGGACTACAGATACGCAGTATTTT
TRBV18	-	TRBD1	TRBJ2-2	CASSPRDRGNTGELFF	TGTGCCAGCTCACCTCGGGACAGGGGTAACACCGGGGAGCTGTTTTTT
TRBV4-1	-	-	TRBJ2-4	CASSQVGGGLAKNIQYF	TGCGCCAGCAGCCAAGTAGGTGGGGGGTTAGCCAAAAACATTCAGTACTTC
TRBV5-5	-	-	TRBJ1-3	CASSPDGGTTNTIYF	TGTGCCAGCAGCCCAGATGGGGGGACGACAAACACCATATATTTT
TRBV5-1	-	-	TRBJ1-1	CASSFAGHWNTEAFF	TGCGCCAGCAGCTTCGCGGGACACTGGAACACTGAAGCTTTCTTT
TRBV10-3	-	-	TRBJ2-2	CAISESGPRGSNTGELFF	TGTGCCATCAGTGAGTCAGGGCCCAGGGGATCTAACACCGGGGAGCTGTTTTTT